Only a few counts were recorded for the clone carrying this T cell receptor (beta chain). V was pared by 1 base and J by 9 bases, with 7 bases between. Germline-derived CDR1 and CDR2 are MGHDK and SYGVNS. There are 11 residues in the CDR3. This sample was taken from a study of CD8 T cells in ankylosing spondylitis. It was by quantitative 5'-RACE with molecular barcodes that TCR beta libraries were made. Each CDR3 protein gets one entry after TCRdb re-called the 5' RACE reads with MiXCR. The sample holds about 310,000 distinct CDR3 sequences, around 21% seen once. V usage is TRBV25-1 and J usage is TRBJ2-7, with no clear D. The clonotype comes from a female donor with ankylosing spondylitis or in good health (not recorded which). The sequenced sample was blood, either unsorted or a sorted T cell fraction (not recorded which). CDR3 DNA sequence: TGTGCCAGCAGTGAATTTTACCGGCAGTACTTC. Its translation: CASSEFYRQYF.